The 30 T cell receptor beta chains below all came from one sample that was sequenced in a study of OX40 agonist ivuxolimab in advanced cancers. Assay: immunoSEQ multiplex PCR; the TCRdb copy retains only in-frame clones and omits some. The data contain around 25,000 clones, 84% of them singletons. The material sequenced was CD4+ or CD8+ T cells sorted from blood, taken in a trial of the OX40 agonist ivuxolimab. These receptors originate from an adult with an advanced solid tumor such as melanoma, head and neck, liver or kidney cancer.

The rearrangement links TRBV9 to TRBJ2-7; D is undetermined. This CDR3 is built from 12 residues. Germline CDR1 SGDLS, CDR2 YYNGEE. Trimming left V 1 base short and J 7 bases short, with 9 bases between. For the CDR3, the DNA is TGTGCCAGCAGCGTACACATCGGGGAGCAGTACTTC. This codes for CASSVHIGEQYF.

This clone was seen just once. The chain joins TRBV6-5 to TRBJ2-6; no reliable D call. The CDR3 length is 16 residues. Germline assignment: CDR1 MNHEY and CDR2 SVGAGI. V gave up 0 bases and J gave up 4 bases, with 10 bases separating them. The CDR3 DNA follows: TGTGCCAGCAGTTACTCGGAAATCTCCGGGGCCAACGTCCTGACTTTC. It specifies CASSYSEISGANVLTF.

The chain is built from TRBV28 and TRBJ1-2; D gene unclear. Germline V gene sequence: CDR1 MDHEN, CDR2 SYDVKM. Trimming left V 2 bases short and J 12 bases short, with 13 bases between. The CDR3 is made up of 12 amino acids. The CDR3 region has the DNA TGTGCCAGCAGTTTAAAGGCAGGACTCGACACCTTC. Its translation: CASSLKAGLDTF.

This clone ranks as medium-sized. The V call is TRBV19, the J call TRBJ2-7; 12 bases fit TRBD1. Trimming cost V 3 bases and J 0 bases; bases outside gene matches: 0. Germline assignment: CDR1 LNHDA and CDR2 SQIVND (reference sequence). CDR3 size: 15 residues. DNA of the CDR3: TGTGCCAGTAGTATGGGACAGGGGGCCTCCTACGAGCAGTACTTC. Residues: CASSMGQGASYEQYF. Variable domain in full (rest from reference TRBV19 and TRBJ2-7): DGGITQSPKYLFRKEGQNVTLSCEQNLNHDAMYWYRQDPGQGLRLIYYSQIVNDFQKGDIAEGYSVSREKKESFPLTVTSAQKNPTAFYLCASSMGQGASYEQYFGPGTRLTVT.

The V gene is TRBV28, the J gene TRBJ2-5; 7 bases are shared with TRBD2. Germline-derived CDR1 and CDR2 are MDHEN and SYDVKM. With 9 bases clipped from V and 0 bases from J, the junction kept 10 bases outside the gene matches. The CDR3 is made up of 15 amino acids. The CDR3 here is CASKPNGGYQETQYF. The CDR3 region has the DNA TGTGCCAGTAAACCAAACGGGGGGTACCAAGAGACCCAGTACTTC.

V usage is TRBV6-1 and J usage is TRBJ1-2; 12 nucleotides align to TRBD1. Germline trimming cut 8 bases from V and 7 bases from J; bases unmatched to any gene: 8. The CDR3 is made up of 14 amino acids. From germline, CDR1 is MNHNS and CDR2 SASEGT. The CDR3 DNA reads TGTGCCAGCCAACCCGGGACAGGGGGCTCTGGCTACACCTTC. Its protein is CASQPGTGGSGYTF.

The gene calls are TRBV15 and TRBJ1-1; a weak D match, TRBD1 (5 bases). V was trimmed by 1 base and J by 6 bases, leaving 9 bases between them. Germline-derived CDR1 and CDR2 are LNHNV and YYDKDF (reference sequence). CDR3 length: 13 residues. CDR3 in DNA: TGTGCCACCAGCAGAGTCCAGGGTGCTGAAGCTTTCTTT. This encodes CATSRVQGAEAFF.

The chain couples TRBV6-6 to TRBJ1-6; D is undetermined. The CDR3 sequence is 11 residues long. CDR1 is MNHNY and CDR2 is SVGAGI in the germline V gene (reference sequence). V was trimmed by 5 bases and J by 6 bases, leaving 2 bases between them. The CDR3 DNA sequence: TGTGCCAGCAGTACTAATTCACCCCTCCACTTT. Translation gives CASSTNSPLHF.

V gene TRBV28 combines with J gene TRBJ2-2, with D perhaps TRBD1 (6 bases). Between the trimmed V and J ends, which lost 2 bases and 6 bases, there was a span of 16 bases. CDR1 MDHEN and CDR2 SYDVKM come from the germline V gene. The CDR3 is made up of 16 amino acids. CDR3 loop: CASSLQQGGLSGELFF. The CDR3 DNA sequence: TGTGCCAGCAGTTTACAACAGGGCGGTTTGTCCGGGGAGCTGTTTTTT.

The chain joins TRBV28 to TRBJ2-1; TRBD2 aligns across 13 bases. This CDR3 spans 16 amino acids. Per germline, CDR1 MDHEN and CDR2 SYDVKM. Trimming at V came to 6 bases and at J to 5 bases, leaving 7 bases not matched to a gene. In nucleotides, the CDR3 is TGTGCCAGCAGCTGGACTAGCGGGAGTTGGAACAATGAGCAGTTCTTC. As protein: CASSWTSGSWNNEQFF.

The CDR3 loop reads CASSEVQGAYEQYF. CDR3 DNA: TGTGCCAGCAGTGAAGTCCAGGGGGCCTACGAGCAGTACTTC. The chain carries TRBV6-1 and TRBJ2-7, with 7 positions matching TRBD1. V dropped 1 base and J dropped 2; count of bases not matched to a gene: 2. The CDR3 totals 14 residues. Looked up from germline, CDR1 is MNHNS and CDR2 is SASEGT.

Here the CDR3 DNA reads TGTGCCAGTAATCCGACAGGGGGAGTCTATGGCTACACCTTC. Translated: CASNPTGGVYGYTF. The genes are TRBV19 and TRBJ1-2; 9 bases agree with TRBD1. Germline-derived CDR1 and CDR2 are LNHDA and SQIVND (reference sequence). The CDR3 totals 14 residues. Trimming cost V 7 bases and J 4 bases; bases outside gene matches: 7.

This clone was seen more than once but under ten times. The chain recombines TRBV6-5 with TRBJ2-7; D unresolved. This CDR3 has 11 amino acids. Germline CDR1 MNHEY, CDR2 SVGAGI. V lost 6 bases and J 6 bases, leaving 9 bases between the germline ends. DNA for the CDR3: TGTGCCAGCAGGGGCAGTCGCGAGCAGTACTTC. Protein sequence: CASRGSREQYF.

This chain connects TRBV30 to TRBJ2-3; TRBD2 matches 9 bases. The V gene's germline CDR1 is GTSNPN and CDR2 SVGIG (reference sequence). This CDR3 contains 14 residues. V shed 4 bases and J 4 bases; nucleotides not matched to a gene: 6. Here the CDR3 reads CAWKNQREADTQYF. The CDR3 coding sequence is TGTGCCTGGAAAAACCAGCGGGAGGCAGATACGCAGTATTTT.

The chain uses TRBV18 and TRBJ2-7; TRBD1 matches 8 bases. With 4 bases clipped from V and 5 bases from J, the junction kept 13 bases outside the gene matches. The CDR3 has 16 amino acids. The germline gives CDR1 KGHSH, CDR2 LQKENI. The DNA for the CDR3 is TGTGCCAGCTCACTGGACGCGAGGACAGGGAGTCACGAGCAGTACTTC. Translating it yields CASSLDARTGSHEQYF. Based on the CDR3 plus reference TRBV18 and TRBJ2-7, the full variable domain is NAGVMQNPRHLVRRRGQEARLRCSPMKGHSHVYWYRQLPEEGLKFMVYLQKENIIDESGMPKERFSAEFPKEGPSILRIQQVVRGDSAAYFCASSLDARTGSHEQYFGPGTRLTVT.

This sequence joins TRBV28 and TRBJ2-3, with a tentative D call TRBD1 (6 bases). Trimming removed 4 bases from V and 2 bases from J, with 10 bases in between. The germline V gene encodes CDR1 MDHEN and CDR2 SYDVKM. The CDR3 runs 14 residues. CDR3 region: CASSSTGITDTQYF. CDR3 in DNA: TGTGCCAGCAGTTCCACAGGGATCACAGATACGCAGTATTTT.

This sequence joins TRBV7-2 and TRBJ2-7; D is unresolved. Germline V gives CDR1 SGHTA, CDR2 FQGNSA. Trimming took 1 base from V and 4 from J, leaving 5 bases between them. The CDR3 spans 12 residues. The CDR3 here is CASSLVGYEQYF. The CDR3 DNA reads TGTGCCAGCAGCTTAGTGGGTTACGAGCAGTACTTC. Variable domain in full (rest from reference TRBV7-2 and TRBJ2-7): GAGVSQSPSNKVTEKGKDVELRCDPISGHTALYWYRQSLGQGLEFLIYFQGNSAPDKSGLPSDRFSAERTGGSVSTLTIQRTQQEDSAVYLCASSLVGYEQYFGPGTRLTVT.

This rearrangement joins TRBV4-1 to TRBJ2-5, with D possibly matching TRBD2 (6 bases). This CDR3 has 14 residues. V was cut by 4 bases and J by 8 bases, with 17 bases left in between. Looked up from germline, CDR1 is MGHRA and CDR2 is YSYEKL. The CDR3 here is CASSLGTPQVTQYF. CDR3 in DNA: TGCGCCAGCAGCCTCGGGACTCCCCAAGTAACCCAGTACTTC.

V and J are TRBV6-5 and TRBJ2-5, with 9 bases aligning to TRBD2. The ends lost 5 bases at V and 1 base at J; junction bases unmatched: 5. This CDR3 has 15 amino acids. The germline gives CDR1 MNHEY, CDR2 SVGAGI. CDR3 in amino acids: CASSTTSGLQETQYF. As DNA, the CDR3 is TGTGCCAGCAGTACGACTAGCGGACTCCAAGAGACCCAGTACTTC.

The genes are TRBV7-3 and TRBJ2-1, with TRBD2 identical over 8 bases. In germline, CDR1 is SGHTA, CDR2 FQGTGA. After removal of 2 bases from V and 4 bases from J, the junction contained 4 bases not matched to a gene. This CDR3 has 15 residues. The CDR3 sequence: CASSLDLAGYNEQFF. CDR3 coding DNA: TGTGCCAGCAGCTTAGACCTAGCGGGTTACAATGAGCAGTTCTTC.

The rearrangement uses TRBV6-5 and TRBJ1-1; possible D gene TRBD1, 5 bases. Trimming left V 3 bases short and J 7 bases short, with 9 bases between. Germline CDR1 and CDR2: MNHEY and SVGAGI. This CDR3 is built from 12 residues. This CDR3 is CASSYTGVEAFF. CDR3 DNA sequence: TGTGCCAGCAGTTATACGGGGGTTGAAGCTTTCTTT.

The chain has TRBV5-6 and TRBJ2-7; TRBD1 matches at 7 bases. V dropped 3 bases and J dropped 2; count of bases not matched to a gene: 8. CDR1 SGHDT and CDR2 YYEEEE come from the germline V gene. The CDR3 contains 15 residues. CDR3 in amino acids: CASSWGTASTYEQYF. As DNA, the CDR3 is TGTGCCAGCAGCTGGGGGACAGCGTCCACCTACGAGCAGTACTTC.

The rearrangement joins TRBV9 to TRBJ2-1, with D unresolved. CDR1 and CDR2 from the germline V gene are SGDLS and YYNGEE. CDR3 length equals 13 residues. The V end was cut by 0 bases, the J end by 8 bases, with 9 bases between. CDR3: CASSVGAVDEQFF. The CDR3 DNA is TGTGCCAGCAGCGTAGGTGCGGTCGATGAGCAGTTCTTC.

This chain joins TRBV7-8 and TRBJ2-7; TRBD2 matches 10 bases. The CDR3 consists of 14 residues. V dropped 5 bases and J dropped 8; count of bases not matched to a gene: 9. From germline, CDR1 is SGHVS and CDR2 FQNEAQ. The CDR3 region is CASSPIIAGGKQYF. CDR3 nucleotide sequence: TGTGCCAGCAGCCCTATAATAGCGGGAGGCAAGCAGTACTTC.

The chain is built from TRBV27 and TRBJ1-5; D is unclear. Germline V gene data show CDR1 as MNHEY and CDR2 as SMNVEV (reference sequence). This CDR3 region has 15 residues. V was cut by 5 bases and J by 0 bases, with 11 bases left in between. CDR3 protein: CASSPMFGSNQPQHF. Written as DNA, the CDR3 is TGTGCCAGCAGTCCCATGTTTGGTAGCAATCAGCCCCAGCATTTT.

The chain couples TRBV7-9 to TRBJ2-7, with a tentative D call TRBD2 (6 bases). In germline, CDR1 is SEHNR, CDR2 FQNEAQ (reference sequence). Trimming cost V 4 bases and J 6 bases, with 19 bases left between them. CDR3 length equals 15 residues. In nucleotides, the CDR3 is TGTGCCAGCAGCTATCCTACCGGGGGAAGGGTCGAGCAGTACTTC. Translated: CASSYPTGGRVEQYF.

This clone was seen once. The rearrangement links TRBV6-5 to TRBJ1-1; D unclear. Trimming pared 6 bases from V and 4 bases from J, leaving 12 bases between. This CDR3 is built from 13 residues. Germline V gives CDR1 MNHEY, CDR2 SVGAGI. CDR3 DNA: TGTGCCAGCAGCCACAGTACGCTCACTGAAGCTTTCTTT. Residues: CASSHSTLTEAFF.

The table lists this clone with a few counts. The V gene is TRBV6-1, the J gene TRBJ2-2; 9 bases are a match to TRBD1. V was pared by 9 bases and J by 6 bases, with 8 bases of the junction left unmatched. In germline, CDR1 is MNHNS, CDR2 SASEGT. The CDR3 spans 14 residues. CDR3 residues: CASQGDREAGELFF. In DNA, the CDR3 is TGTGCCAGTCAGGGGGACAGGGAGGCCGGGGAGCTGTTTTTT.

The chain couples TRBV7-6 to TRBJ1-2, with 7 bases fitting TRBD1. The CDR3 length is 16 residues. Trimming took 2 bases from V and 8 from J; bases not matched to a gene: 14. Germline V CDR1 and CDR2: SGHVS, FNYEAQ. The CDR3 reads CASSLLTGDLYEGYTF. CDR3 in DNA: TGTGCCAGCAGCTTATTAACAGGGGACCTGTATGAAGGCTACACCTTC.

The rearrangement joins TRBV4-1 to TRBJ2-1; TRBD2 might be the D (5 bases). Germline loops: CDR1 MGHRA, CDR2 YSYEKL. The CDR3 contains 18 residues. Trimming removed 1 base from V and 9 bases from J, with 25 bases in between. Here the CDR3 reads CASSQAGLQQRPYGEQFF. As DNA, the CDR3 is TGCGCCAGCAGCCAAGCGGGGTTGCAACAGCGCCCCTATGGTGAGCAGTTCTTC.